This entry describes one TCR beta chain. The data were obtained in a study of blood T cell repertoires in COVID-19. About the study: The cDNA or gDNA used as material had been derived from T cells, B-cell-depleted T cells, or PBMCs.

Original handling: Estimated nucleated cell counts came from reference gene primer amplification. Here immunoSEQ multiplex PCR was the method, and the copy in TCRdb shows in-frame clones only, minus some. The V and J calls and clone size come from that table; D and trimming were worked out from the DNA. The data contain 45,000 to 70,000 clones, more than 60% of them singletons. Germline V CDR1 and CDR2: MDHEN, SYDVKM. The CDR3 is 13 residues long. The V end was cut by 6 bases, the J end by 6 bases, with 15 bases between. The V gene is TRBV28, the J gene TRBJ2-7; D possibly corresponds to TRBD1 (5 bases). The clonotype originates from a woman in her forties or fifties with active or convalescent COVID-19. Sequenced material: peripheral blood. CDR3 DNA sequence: TGTGCCAGCAGCGGACAAGTGGGCGGCGAGCAGTACTTC. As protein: CASSGQVGGEQYF.